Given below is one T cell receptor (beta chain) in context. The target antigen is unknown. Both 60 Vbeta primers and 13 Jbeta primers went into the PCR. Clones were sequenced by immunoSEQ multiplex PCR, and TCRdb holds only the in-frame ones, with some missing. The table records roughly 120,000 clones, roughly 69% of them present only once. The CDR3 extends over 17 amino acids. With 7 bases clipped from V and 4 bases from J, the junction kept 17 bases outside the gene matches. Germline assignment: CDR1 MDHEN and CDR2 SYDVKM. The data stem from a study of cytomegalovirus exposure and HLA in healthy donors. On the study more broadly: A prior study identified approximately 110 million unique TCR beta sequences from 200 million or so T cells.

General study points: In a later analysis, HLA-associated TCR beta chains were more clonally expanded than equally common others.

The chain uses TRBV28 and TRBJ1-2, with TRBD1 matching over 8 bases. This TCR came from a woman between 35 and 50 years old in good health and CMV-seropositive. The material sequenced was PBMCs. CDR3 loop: CASNIIGQGPQAYGYTF. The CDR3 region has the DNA TGTGCCAGCAACATCATTGGACAGGGCCCCCAAGCCTATGGCTACACCTTC.